The rows below give T cell receptor beta chains drawn from one sample of a study of chemoradiotherapy in HPV16-positive cancers. TCRdb's copy holds only in-frame clones and misses some; the assay was immunoSEQ multiplex PCR. This sample has 3,500 to 4,000 clones, with 90% to 95% found just once. This sample was taken from a patient who underwent chemoradiotherapy. The receptors were gathered from a human donor with HPV-associated anogenital cancer. The CDR3 runs from the conserved cysteine through the conserved F or W. The D gene is left open where the match is weak. Where a row states a size, it is once, few, many or the class of an expanded clone; other rows omit it.

>.|TRBV19|.|TRBJ1-5
TGTGCCAGCAAGACGGGACTTAATCAGCCCCAGCATTTT
CASKTGLNQPQHF
>.|TRBV27|.|TRBJ1-1
TGTGCCAGCAGCTTTATGGGGGGCCCGTTGAATCCTTTCTTT
CASSFMGGPLNPFF
>.|TRBV29-1|.|TRBJ1-1
TGCAGCGTTCCGATTGGCGGGCAGCCAAACACTGAAGCTTTCTTT
CSVPIGGQPNTEAFF
>.|TRBV29-1|.|TRBJ2-7
TGCAGCGCCCAATCCGGGGGTAGCGAGCAGTACTTC
CSAQSGGSEQYF
>.|TRBV19|.|TRBJ1-2
TGTGCCAGTAGTATAGAAACAGGCTCCTATGGCTACACCTTC
CASSIETGSYGYTF
>TRBD2|TRBV27|.|TRBJ2-1
TGTGCCAGCAGTTCCGGGACTAGCGGAATGGGGTACAATGAGCAGTTCTTC
CASSSGTSGMGYNEQFF
>.|TRBV4-2|.|TRBJ1-6
TGTGCCAGCAGCCAGGAACACCCCAGCCTTAATTCACCCCTCCACTTT
CASSQEHPSLNSPLHF
>.|TRBV25-1|.|TRBJ2-1
TGTGCCAGCAGTGACCCCCGGGCGGGGTACAATGAGCAGTTCTTC
CASSDPRAGYNEQFF
>.|TRBV11-2|.|TRBJ1-3
TGTGCCAGCAGCTTATCGTTCCGGGACACCATATATTTT
CASSLSFRDTIYF
>.|TRBV7-8|few|TRBJ2-1
TGTGCCAGCAGCTTTCGAAATGAGCAGTTCTTC
CASSFRNEQFF
>.|TRBV5-8|.|TRBJ1-4
TGTGCCAGCAGCGGGAATCTGGACAGACGTCAGGGTGAAAAACTGTTTTTT
CASSGNLDRRQGEKLFF
>.|TRBV5-4|.|TRBJ2-3
TGTGCCAGCAGCATTGGCTGGAGGGCCACAGATACGCAGTATTTT
CASSIGWRATDTQYF
>.|TRBV11-2|.|TRBJ1-1
TGTGCCAGCAGCTCCAGGGTCGTGGGAACTGAAGCTTTCTTT
CASSSRVVGTEAFF
>TRBD1|TRBV7-9|.|TRBJ2-7
TGTGCCAGCAGCTTAGTTGGGACAGGCTACGAGCAGTACTTC
CASSLVGTGYEQYF
>.|TRBV5-4|.|TRBJ2-1
TGTGCCAGCAGCGCGGACTATTGGGGTGAGCAGTTCTTC
CASSADYWGEQFF
>TRBD1|TRBV13|.|TRBJ2-2
TGTGCCAGCAGCTCAAGACAGGGGAAGATCGGGGAGCTGTTTTTT
CASSSRQGKIGELFF
>TRBD1|TRBV7-8|.|TRBJ1-1
TGTGCCAGCAGCTTTAGGGGACAGAAATTGAACACTGAAGCTTTCTTT
CASSFRGQKLNTEAFF
>.|TRBV2|.|TRBJ1-5
TGTGCCAGCAGTGTCCTGGGGGGCAATCAGCCCCAGCATTTT
CASSVLGGNQPQHF
>.|TRBV29-1|.|TRBJ2-1
TGCAGCGTCTCTGGGGCCAGCGCCAAGGGGCCCTACAATGAGCAGTTCTTC
CSVSGASAKGPYNEQFF
>TRBD1|TRBV11-3|.|TRBJ1-5
TGTGCCAGCAGCTTAGGAACAGGGGTCCAGCCCCAGCATTTT
CASSLGTGVQPQHF
>TRBD1|TRBV11-2|once|TRBJ1-2
TGTGCCAGCAGCCAGGGGGGGGCGTTGAATGGCTACACCTTC
CASSQGGALNGYTF
>TRBD1|TRBV4-1|.|TRBJ2-3
TGCGCCAGCAGCCAAGAGACAGGGCGCCGCACAGATACGCAGTATTTT
CASSQETGRRTDTQYF
>.|TRBV19|once|TRBJ1-4
TGTGCCAGTAGTCCGGCGGGGGCTAGGGAAAAACTGTTTTTT
CASSPAGAREKLFF
>.|TRBV18|.|TRBJ1-1
TGTGCCAGCTCAACGCAGGGGTTCGACACTGAAGCTTTCTTT
CASSTQGFDTEAFF
>.|TRBV5-5|.|TRBJ2-5
TGTGCCAGCAGCCCGATGGGAGTAAGGCCGGGGGAGACCCAGTACTTC
CASSPMGVRPGETQYF
>.|TRBV6-5|.|TRBJ1-2
TGTGCCAGCAGTTACGGCGGGGGAAACTATGGCTACACCTTC
CASSYGGGNYGYTF